These 31 T cell receptor beta chains originate from one sample sequenced in a study of memory CD4+ T cells and cytomegalovirus serostatus. Produced via immunoSEQ multiplex PCR; TCRdb's table is partial and in-frame only. The top ten clones hold 0.65% to 0.9% of a sample with some 57,000 clones, over 75% of them seen once. Single viable CD3+CD4+CD8-CD45RO+ cells were sorted as the memory CD4+ T cells. Source material: memory CD4+ T cells from blood. The source is an adult in good health and CMV-seronegative.

The chain carries TRBV27 and TRBJ2-2, with D perhaps matching TRBD1 or TRBD2 (5 bases each). V lost 3 bases and J 4 bases, leaving 9 bases between the germline ends. This CDR3 contains 14 residues. CDR1 and CDR2 (germline): MNHEY, SMNVEV (reference sequence). For the CDR3, the DNA is TGTGCCAGCAGTTTCGGGGCATTCACCGGGGAGCTGTTTTTT. Encoded protein: CASSFGAFTGELFF.

The rearrangement joins TRBV2 to TRBJ1-5; D uncertain. V shed 2 bases and J shed 1 base, with 12 bases lying between them. CDR3 length: 16 amino acids. From germline, CDR1 is SNHLY and CDR2 FYNNEI. The CDR3 nucleotides are TGTGCCAGCAGTGAACCCTCCTTGGGGAGCAATCAGCCCCAGCATTTT. Encoded protein: CASSEPSLGSNQPQHF.

V is TRBV28 and J is TRBJ2-1; TRBD1 might be the D (7 bases). CDR1 MDHEN and CDR2 SYDVKM come from the germline V gene. The CDR3 length is 14 residues. V was pared by 8 bases and J by 7 bases, with 18 bases between. The CDR3 DNA reads as TGTGCCAGCCAAAAAGGGGGCGGGACGAATGAGCAGTTCTTC. It specifies CASQKGGGTNEQFF.

This chain uses TRBV11-2 with TRBJ2-7; 12 nucleotides line up with TRBD2. This CDR3 has 16 amino acids. Germline V gives CDR1 SGHAT, CDR2 FQNNGV. Trimming took 2 bases from V and 3 from J; bases not matched to a gene: 5. The CDR3 DNA reads TGTGCCAGCAGCTTACCCGGACTAGCGGGGCGCTACGAGCAGTACTTC. Translated: CASSLPGLAGRYEQYF.

The chain links TRBV19 to TRBJ1-5; 9 bases align to TRBD1. Trimming removed 5 bases from V and 8 bases from J; junction bases left unmatched: 10. The CDR3 length is 15 residues. Germline V lookup: CDR1 LNHDA, CDR2 SQIVND (reference sequence). The CDR3 region is CASSERTGGDEPQHF. The CDR3 DNA sequence: TGTGCCAGTAGTGAGCGAACAGGGGGCGATGAGCCCCAGCATTTT. Complete variable domain (other parts from reference TRBV19 and TRBJ1-5): DGGITQSPKYLFRKEGQNVTLSCEQNLNHDAMYWYRQDPGQGLRLIYYSQIVNDFQKGDIAEGYSVSREKKESFPLTVTSAQKNPTAFYLCASSERTGGDEPQHFGDGTRLSIL.

This clone was detected only once. This chain joins TRBV5-1 and TRBJ2-7; the match to TRBD1 covers 10 bases. The CDR3 has 15 amino acids. V was clipped by 4 bases and J by 0 bases; unmatched bases: 4. CDR1 and CDR2 from the germline V gene are SGHRS and YFSETQ. CDR3 in amino acids: CASSRDRGHSYEQYF. The CDR3 bases are TGCGCCAGCAGCAGGGACAGGGGACACTCCTACGAGCAGTACTTC.

The V gene is TRBV9, the J gene TRBJ1-1; D perhaps matches TRBD1 (6 bases). The CDR3 consists of 13 residues. V was pared by 3 bases and J by 8 bases, with 14 bases between. Germline values: CDR1 SGDLS, CDR2 YYNGEE. The CDR3 sequence is CASSAGLDREAFF. CDR3 sequence (DNA): TGTGCCAGCAGCGCCGGTTTAGACAGGGAAGCTTTCTTT.

The V call is TRBV5-1, the J call TRBJ1-1; 10 nucleotides align to TRBD1. Germline lookup yields CDR1 SGHRS and CDR2 YFSETQ. The CDR3 runs to 15 residues. Losses at the gene ends were 0 bases for V and 4 bases for J; bases not matched to a gene: 3. The CDR3 DNA reads as TGCGCCAGCAGCTTGGTGGGACAGGGGACCACTGAAGCTTTCTTT. Its protein product is CASSLVGQGTTEAFF.

The chain carries TRBV28 and TRBJ1-6, with no clear D. CDR1 is MDHEN and CDR2 is SYDVKM in the germline V gene. This CDR3 is built from 11 residues. Trimming pared 3 bases from V and 13 bases from J, leaving 7 bases between. Here the CDR3 reads CASSLAPPLHF. The CDR3 DNA follows: TGTGCCAGCAGTTTGGCCCCTCCCCTCCACTTT.

This clone is categorized as medium-sized. The chain is built from TRBV5-1 and TRBJ2-7; 13 nucleotides agree with TRBD2. V lost 3 bases to trimming and J lost 4 bases; unmatched junction nucleotides: 7. Germline assignment: CDR1 SGHRS and CDR2 YFSETQ. The CDR3 extends over 16 amino acids. DNA of the CDR3: TGCGCCAGCAGCTGGACACTGGGACTAGCGGGATACGAGCAGTACTTC. This gives the protein CASSWTLGLAGYEQYF.

V and J are TRBV5-4 and TRBJ2-3; tentatively, D is TRBD1 (6 bases). The V end lost 4 bases, the J end lost 3 bases, and 24 bases lay between the germline ends. CDR1 is SGHNT and CDR2 is YYREEE in the germline V gene (reference sequence). This CDR3 has 18 residues. In nucleotides, the CDR3 is TGTGCCAGCAGCGCCGGGATTGGGCAGGGGCGGGTGACAGATACGCAGTATTTT. This gives the protein CASSAGIGQGRVTDTQYF.

The V gene is TRBV18, the J gene TRBJ2-1, with 7 bases that match TRBD2. Looked up from germline, CDR1 is KGHSH and CDR2 is LQKENI. V lost 6 bases and J lost 2; bases outside the gene matches: 7. CDR3 size: 15 residues. For the CDR3, the DNA is TGTGCCAGCTCCTACTTCGCGGGGGCCTACAATGAGCAGTTCTTC. This gives the protein CASSYFAGAYNEQFF.

The genes are TRBV27 and TRBJ2-3, with no clear D. V lost 2 bases and J lost 2, with 11 bases in between. The length of the CDR3 is 15 residues. Per the germline V gene, CDR1 is MNHEY and CDR2 is SMNVEV (reference sequence). This CDR3 is CASSLSPHPTDTQYF. In DNA form, the CDR3 reads TGTGCCAGCAGTTTAAGTCCTCACCCCACAGATACGCAGTATTTT.

The V call is TRBV28, the J call TRBJ1-4; D remains unclear. V lost 5 bases and J 3 bases, leaving 13 bases between the germline ends. CDR3 size: 15 residues. Per germline, CDR1 MDHEN and CDR2 SYDVKM. The CDR3 DNA sequence: TGTGCCAGCAGTGCCTACGGAAGATCTAATGAAAAACTGTTTTTT. Translation: CASSAYGRSNEKLFF.

This clone came up a few times. The chain employs TRBV7-9 and TRBJ2-2; D is possibly TRBD2 (5 bases). This CDR3 has 16 amino acids. Germline assignment: CDR1 SEHNR and CDR2 FQNEAQ (reference sequence). V was pared by 4 bases and J by 0 bases, with 12 bases between. The CDR3 DNA follows: TGTGCCAGCAGCTCTCTAGCTTCCGCGAACACCGGGGAGCTGTTTTTT. Translation: CASSSLASANTGELFF.

The chain joins TRBV5-6 to TRBJ1-4, with no clear D. V gave up 6 bases and J gave up 7 bases, with 10 bases separating them. The CDR3 extends over 12 amino acids. CDR1 and CDR2 (germline): SGHDT, YYEEEE. The CDR3 sequence: CASNLGSEKLFF. CDR3 sequence (DNA): TGTGCCAGCAACCTGGGGAGTGAAAAACTGTTTTTT.

V gene TRBV25-1 combines with J gene TRBJ1-4; 9 nucleotides line up with TRBD1. CDR3 length: 17 residues. V was clipped by 2 bases and J by 8 bases; unmatched bases: 12. CDR1 MGHDK and CDR2 SYGVNS come from the germline V gene. CDR3 sequence: CASSERIRGQGWEKLFF. As DNA, the CDR3 is TGTGCCAGCAGTGAAAGAATCCGGGGACAGGGTTGGGAAAAACTGTTTTTT.

This chain connects TRBV13 to TRBJ2-5; D is tentatively TRBD1 or TRBD2 (5 bases each). This CDR3 is built from 13 residues. From germline, CDR1 is PRHDT and CDR2 FYEKMQ (reference sequence). V lost 2 bases and J lost 11, with 15 bases in between. The CDR3 coding sequence is TGTGCCAGCAGCTTACAGGGCCTCGGGGAGCAGTACTTC. This translates into CASSLQGLGEQYF.

This chain links TRBV6-5 with TRBJ2-5; the D gene is possibly TRBD2 (5 bases). The J call is in doubt because the DNA end fits TRBJ2-7 better. Germline loops: CDR1 MNHEY, CDR2 SVGAGI. This CDR3 contains 13 residues. The CDR3 DNA reads as TGTGCCAGCAGTTACTTACCGGGGAACGAGCAGTACTTC. It encodes CASSYLPGNEQYF.

The rearrangement joins TRBV7-2 to TRBJ2-2; 15 nucleotides align to TRBD2. Germline CDR1 reads SGHTA; CDR2 reads FQGNSA. After removal of 5 bases from V and 2 bases from J, the junction contained 9 bases not matched to a gene. CDR3 length: 19 amino acids. CDR3 in DNA: TGTGCCAGCAGCGAGGCTACGGGACTAGCGGGGGGTAACACCGGGGAGCTGTTTTTT. Amino acids: CASSEATGLAGGNTGELFF.

The chain has TRBV29-1 and TRBJ2-7, with D tentatively TRBD2 (7 bases). Germline V CDR1 and CDR2: SQVTM, ANQGSEA. The V end was cut by 4 bases, the J end by 4 bases, with 20 bases between. This CDR3 region has 15 residues. CDR3 DNA: TGCAGCGTTGTGTACGGGGGGCGCTTTGGGTACGAGCAGTACTTC. This gives the protein CSVVYGGRFGYEQYF.

The chain uses TRBV11-2 and TRBJ1-1; TRBD1 aligns across 7 bases. Trimming at V came to 6 bases and at J to 0 bases, leaving 4 bases not matched to a gene. Looked up from germline, CDR1 is SGHAT and CDR2 is FQNNGV. This CDR3 contains 14 residues. In DNA, the CDR3 is TGTGCCAGCAGGGGCGGGACAGTGAACACTGAAGCTTTCTTT. Translation: CASRGGTVNTEAFF.

V and J are TRBV4-1 and TRBJ1-3, with D uncertain. This CDR3 spans 14 amino acids. The germline gives CDR1 MGHRA, CDR2 YSYEKL. V was trimmed by 1 base and J by 0 bases, leaving 4 bases between them. The CDR3: CASSQVVSGNTIYF. DNA for the CDR3: TGCGCCAGCAGCCAAGTAGTCTCTGGAAACACCATATATTTT.

The chain links TRBV5-1 to TRBJ2-2, with D hard to call. Germline V CDR1 and CDR2: SGHRS, YFSETQ. V was pared by 4 bases and J by 2 bases, with 0 bases between. The CDR3 runs 11 residues. CDR3 DNA sequence: TGCGCCAGCAGCAACACCGGGGAGCTGTTTTTT. It specifies CASSNTGELFF.

This chain connects TRBV18 to TRBJ1-2, with D unresolved. There are 12 residues in the CDR3. Germline V gene sequence: CDR1 KGHSH, CDR2 LQKENI. The ends were cut back, 3 bases at V and 6 bases at J, with 8 bases in the middle. The CDR3 protein is CASSPRRDGYTF. The CDR3 nucleotides are TGTGCCAGCTCACCTAGAAGGGATGGCTACACCTTC.

Of note for this clone: This sample includes further DNA sequences coding for the same CDR3. The rearrangement links TRBV5-6 to TRBJ1-1, with 9 nucleotides matching TRBD1. The germline gives CDR1 SGHDT, CDR2 YYEEEE. This CDR3 comprises 14 residues. Germline trimming cut 3 bases from V and 2 bases from J; bases unmatched to any gene: 2. CDR3 residues: CASSWDRANTEAFF. DNA of the CDR3: TGTGCCAGCAGCTGGGACAGGGCCAACACTGAAGCTTTCTTT.

This clone was observed a single time. The V gene is TRBV11-3, the J gene TRBJ2-3; D unclear. Germline V gene sequence: CDR1 SGHNT, CDR2 YENEEA. This CDR3 is 14 amino acids long. Between the trimmed V and J ends, which lost 5 bases and 0 bases, there was a span of 9 bases. The CDR3 loop reads CASSVRDSTDTQYF. Written as DNA, the CDR3 is TGTGCCAGCAGCGTCCGTGACAGCACAGATACGCAGTATTTT. Together with reference TRBV11-3 and TRBJ2-3, the CDR3 gives the full variable domain: EAGVVQSPRYKIIEKKQPVAFWCNPISGHNTLYWYLQNLGQGPELLIRYENEEAVDDSQLPKDRFSAERLKGVDSTLKIQPAELGDSAVYLCASSVRDSTDTQYFGPGTRLTVL.

This chain connects TRBV19 to TRBJ2-2; D gene uncertain. The germline V gene encodes CDR1 LNHDA and CDR2 SQIVND (reference sequence). This CDR3 region has 12 residues. Trimming removed 5 bases from V and 2 bases from J, with 3 bases in between. In nucleotides, the CDR3 is TGTGCCAGTAGTCTTAACACCGGGGAGCTGTTTTTT. Translated: CASSLNTGELFF.

This clone was observed once. This rearrangement joins TRBV10-3 to TRBJ1-2; D is uncertain. Per germline, CDR1 ENHRY and CDR2 SYGVKD. The CDR3 length is 11 residues. V lost 2 bases and J lost 13, with 11 bases in between. The CDR3 region is CAISEGGISTF. CDR3 bases: TGTGCCATCAGTGAGGGCGGGATCTCCACCTTC.

The chain couples TRBV11-2 to TRBJ1-2; the D is unclear. From germline, CDR1 is SGHAT and CDR2 FQNNGV. This CDR3 contains 14 residues. Trimming removed 7 bases at V and 5 bases at J, with 17 bases between. The CDR3 region has the DNA TGTGCCAGCACCGCGGTTAGCGGATATTATGGCTACACCTTC. Protein product: CASTAVSGYYGYTF.

V gene TRBV7-9 combines with J gene TRBJ1-6; D unresolved. CDR3 length: 12 residues. Per the germline V gene, CDR1 is SEHNR and CDR2 is FQNEAQ (reference sequence). V was shortened by 3 bases and J by 5 bases, with 2 bases between the two germline ends. The CDR3 region is CASSLDNSPLHF. CDR3 nucleotide sequence: TGTGCCAGCAGCTTGGATAATTCACCCCTCCACTTT.